This T cell receptor beta chain came from a study of blood T cell repertoires in COVID-19. Study summary: T cells, B-cell-depleted T cells, or PBMCs supplied cDNA or gDNA.

Study processing details: Quantification of nucleated cells was approximated via reference gene primer amplification. Sequenced by immunoSEQ multiplex PCR; TCRdb stores in-frame clones only, minus some. The DNA gave D and trimming, while V, J and clone size come from that table. This sample carries about 140,000 clones, around nine tenths of them seen once, and the ten largest clones take about 10%. V gave up 4 bases and J gave up 0 bases, with 17 bases separating them. The CDR3 sequence is 17 residues long. Germline CDR1 is SGHRS and CDR2 is YFSETQ. The sequence derives from a man over 45 with active or convalescent COVID-19. V gene TRBV5-1 combines with J gene TRBJ2-1; tentative D call: TRBD2 (5 bases). The sequenced sample was peripheral blood. The CDR3 loop is CASSTGVGGGSYNEQFF. In DNA, the CDR3 is TGCGCCAGCAGCACCGGTGTAGGCGGAGGCTCCTACAATGAGCAGTTCTTC.